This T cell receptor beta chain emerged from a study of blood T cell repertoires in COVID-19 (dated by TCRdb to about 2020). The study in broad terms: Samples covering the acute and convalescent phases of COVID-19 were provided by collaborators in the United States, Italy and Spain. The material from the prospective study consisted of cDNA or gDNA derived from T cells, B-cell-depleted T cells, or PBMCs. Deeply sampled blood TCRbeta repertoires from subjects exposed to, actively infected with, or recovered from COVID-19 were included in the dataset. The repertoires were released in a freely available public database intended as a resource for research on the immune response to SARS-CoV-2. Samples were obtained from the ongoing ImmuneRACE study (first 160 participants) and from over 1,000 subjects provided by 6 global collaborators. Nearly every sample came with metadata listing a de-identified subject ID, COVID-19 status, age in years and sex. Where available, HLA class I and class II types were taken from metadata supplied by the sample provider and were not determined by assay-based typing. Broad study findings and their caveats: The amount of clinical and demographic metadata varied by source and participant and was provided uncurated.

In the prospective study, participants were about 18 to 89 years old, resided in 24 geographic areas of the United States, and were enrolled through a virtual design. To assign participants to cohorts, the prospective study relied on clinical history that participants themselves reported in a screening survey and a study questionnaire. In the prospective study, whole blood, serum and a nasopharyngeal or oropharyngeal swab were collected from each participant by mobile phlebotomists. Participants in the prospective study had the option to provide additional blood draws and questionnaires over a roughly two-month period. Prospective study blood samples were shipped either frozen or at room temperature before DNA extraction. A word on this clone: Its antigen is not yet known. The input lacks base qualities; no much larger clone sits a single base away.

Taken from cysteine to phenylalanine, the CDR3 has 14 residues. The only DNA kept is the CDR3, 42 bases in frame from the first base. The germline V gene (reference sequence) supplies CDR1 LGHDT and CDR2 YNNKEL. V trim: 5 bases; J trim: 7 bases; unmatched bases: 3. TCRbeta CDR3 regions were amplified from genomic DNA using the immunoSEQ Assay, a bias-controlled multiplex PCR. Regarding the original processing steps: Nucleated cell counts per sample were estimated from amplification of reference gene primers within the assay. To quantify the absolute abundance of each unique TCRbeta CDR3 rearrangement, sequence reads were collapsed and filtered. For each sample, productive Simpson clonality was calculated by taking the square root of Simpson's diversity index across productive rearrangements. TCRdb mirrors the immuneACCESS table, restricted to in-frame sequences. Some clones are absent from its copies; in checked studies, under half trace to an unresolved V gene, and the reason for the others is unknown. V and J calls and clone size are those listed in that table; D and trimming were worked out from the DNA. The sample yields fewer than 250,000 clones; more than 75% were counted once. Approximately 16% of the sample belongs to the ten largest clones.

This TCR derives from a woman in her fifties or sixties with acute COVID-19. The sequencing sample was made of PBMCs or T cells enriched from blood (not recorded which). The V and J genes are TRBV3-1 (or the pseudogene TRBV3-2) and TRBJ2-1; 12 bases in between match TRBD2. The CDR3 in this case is CASSFTSGRNEQFF. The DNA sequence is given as TGTGCCAGCAGCTTCACTAGCGGGAGGAATGAGCAGTTCTTC.